The 5 T cell receptor beta chains presented below share a single source sample, sequenced in a study of T cells in Graves' hyperthyroidism and ophthalmopathy. Amplified TCR beta CDR3 regions came from RNA transcripts. Using the HTBI primer set, a first-round RT-PCR was run on the TCR CDR3. TCRdb recomputed calls from the multiplex PCR reads with MiXCR, one row per CDR3 protein. This table has fewer than 650,000 distinct CDR3 sequences, 12% to 15% appearing once. The sequenced material came from blood. The receptors come from a woman aged 40-49 years with Graves' hyperthyroidism.

In the case of this clonotype: A much larger clonotype is one base distant, so this may be a read error. The genes are TRBV20-1 and TRBJ2-5; 7 positions match TRBD1. V shed 8 bases, J shed 5 bases, and the junction held 17 bases outside the gene matches. CDR1 DFQATT and CDR2 SNEGSKA come from the germline V gene (reference sequence). CDR3 length: 15 residues. This CDR3 reads CSPARGLVGGETQYF. The CDR3 nucleotides read TGCAGTCCGGCAAGGGGGCTAGTGGGCGGGGAGACCCAGTACTTC.

In its sample, this clonotype was seen a few times. This rearrangement joins TRBV12-3 or TRBV12-4 to TRBJ1-4; D ambiguous. The CDR3 is 15 amino acids. V lost 3 bases and J 0 bases, leaving 8 bases between the germline ends. The CDR3 is CASSFEDATNEKLFF. DNA of the CDR3: TGTGCCAGCAGTTTCGAAGATGCAACTAATGAAAAACTGTTTTTT.

This clonotype has ten or more counts. The chain employs TRBV2 and TRBJ2-7; a possible D gene is TRBD1 (6 bases). Per the germline V gene, CDR1 is SNHLY and CDR2 is FYNNEI. Trimming left V 6 bases short and J 3 bases short, with 15 bases between. CDR3 length: 14 residues. The CDR3 nucleotides are TGTGCCAGCAGGGACAGCTCCTTGGGCTACGAGCAGTACTTC. Translating it yields CASRDSSLGYEQYF.

This clonotype was observed at least ten times. This chain joins TRBV12-3 or TRBV12-4 and TRBJ2-1; 8 bases match TRBD2. The trim removed 6 bases at V and 2 bases at J, leaving 9 bases unmatched. The CDR3 runs to 16 residues. CDR3 DNA: TGTGCCAGCAGCCCTTTTCCGGGAGGGCCCTACAATGAGCAGTTCTTC. Its protein is CASSPFPGGPYNEQFF.

Many counts were recorded for this clonotype. The chain recombines TRBV19 with TRBJ1-1; possibly TRBD1 for D (6 bases). Trimming removed 4 bases from V and 11 bases from J, with 14 bases in between. There are 12 residues in the CDR3. Germline loops: CDR1 LNHDA, CDR2 SQIVND (reference sequence). The DNA for the CDR3 is TGTGCCAGTAGTACCCCCGGACAGAGGGCTTTCTTT. Protein sequence: CASSTPGQRAFF.